This entry describes one TCR beta chain. Its cognate antigen has yet to be identified. Base qualities are not at hand, and no much larger clone is one base apart. There are 14 amino acids in the CDR3, from cysteine to phenylalanine inclusive. The CDR3 DNA has 42 bases and is translated from base 1. V gives up 3 bases and J gives up 4 bases, and the segment between their germline ends measures 12 bases. Looking up the germline V gene yields CDR1 SGHAT and CDR2 FQNNGV. The data were taken from a study of OX40 agonist ivuxolimab in advanced cancers. With regard to the full study: The costimulatory receptor OX40 (CD134) was targeted by ivuxolimab, a fully human IgG2 agonistic monoclonal antibody. Intravenous ivuxolimab was administered to patients every 2 weeks at six dose levels: 0.01, 0.1, 0.3, 1.5, 3 and 10 mg/kg. Among the roughly 50 dose-escalation patients, some 20 had hepatocellular carcinoma, about 15 melanoma, 9 renal cell carcinoma and 9 head and neck cancer. In the dose-escalation cohort, 82.7% of patients were male, and the mean age was about 55 years, with a range of about 23 to 90. Patients were allowed to have had prior anti-PD-1, anti-PD-L1 or anti-CTLA-4 therapy, and around two fifths of the dose-escalation patients had been treated with checkpoint inhibitors. Partial responses occurred in three dose-escalation patients, of whom one had hepatocellular carcinoma and two had cutaneous melanoma. The point of sequencing TCRbeta in the periphery was to test whether ivuxolimab changed TCR sequence diversity and drove clonal T-cell expansion. The paper describes the monotherapy dose-escalation part (N = 52 patients) of the phase I trial of ivuxolimab.

Overall results and qualifications from the work: Low levels of normalized T-cell clonal expansion were also shown by some nonresponding patients. In partial responders in the 0.1-3.0 mg/kg groups, normalized peripheral clonal expansion was found to be among the lowest, especially among CD8+ T cells. At doses from 0.1 to 3.0 mg/kg, clonal expansion was seen in both CD4+ and CD8+ blood T cells between baseline and week 6. Which antigens the clonally expanded peripheral T cells were specific for was not determined. After ivuxolimab, expanded clones were on average more numerous among CD8+ T cells than among CD4+ T cells.

Genomic DNA was extracted from sorted cells for sequencing of the TCRbeta CDR3 region. The immunoSEQ Assay was used for sequencing of TCRbeta CDR3 regions. TCRdb carries this immuneACCESS record with in-frame sequences only. Its versions omit some clonotypes, under half of them owing to an unresolved V gene in the studies checked, with the rest unexplained. The sample includes tens of thousands of clones, with about four fifths observed a single time. The ten largest make up approximately 26% of the sample. The trial excluded patients who had a history of autoimmune disease or who were on systemic immunosuppression. In every dose cohort, peripheral blood was drawn for TCR sequencing at baseline, cycle 4 day 1, and cycle 7 day 1. The samples were taken from a phase I, first-in-human, multicenter, open-label dose-escalation trial of ivuxolimab. Adults with locally advanced or metastatic melanoma, renal cell, hepatocellular, or head and neck squamous cell carcinoma were enrolled in the trial. Before TCR sequencing, CD4+ T cells and CD8+ T cells were sorted from peripheral blood as separate populations.

The source material was CD4+ or CD8+ T cells sorted from blood, sampled in a trial of the OX40 agonist ivuxolimab. The clonotype was recovered from an adult with an advanced solid tumor such as melanoma, head and neck, liver or kidney cancer. Recombination joined TRBV11-2 with TRBJ1-2; the D region possibly corresponds to TRBD1 (5 bases align). The CDR3 in this case is CASSLRGSRYGYTF. The DNA sequence follows: TGTGCCAGCAGCTTGAGGGGTTCACGCTATGGCTACACCTTC.